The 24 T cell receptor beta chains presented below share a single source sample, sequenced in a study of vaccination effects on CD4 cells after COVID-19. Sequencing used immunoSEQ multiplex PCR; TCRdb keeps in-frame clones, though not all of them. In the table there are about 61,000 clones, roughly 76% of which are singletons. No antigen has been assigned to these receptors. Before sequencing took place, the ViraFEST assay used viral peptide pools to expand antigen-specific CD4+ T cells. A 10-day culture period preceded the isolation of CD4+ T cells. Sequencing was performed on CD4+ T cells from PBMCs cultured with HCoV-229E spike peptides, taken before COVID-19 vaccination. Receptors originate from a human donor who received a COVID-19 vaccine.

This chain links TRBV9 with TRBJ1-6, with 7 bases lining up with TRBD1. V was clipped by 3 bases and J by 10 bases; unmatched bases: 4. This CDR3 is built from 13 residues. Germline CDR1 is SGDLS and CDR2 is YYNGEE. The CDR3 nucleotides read TGTGCCAGCAGCGGGGACAGAGGGTCACCCCTCCACTTT. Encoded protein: CASSGDRGSPLHF.

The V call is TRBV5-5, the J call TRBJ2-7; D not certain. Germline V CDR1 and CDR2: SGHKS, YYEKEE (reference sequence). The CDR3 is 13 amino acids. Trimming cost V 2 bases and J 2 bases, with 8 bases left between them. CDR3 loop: CASSLGLTYEQYV. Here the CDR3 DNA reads TGTGCCAGCAGCTTAGGGCTGACCTACGAGCAGTACGTC.

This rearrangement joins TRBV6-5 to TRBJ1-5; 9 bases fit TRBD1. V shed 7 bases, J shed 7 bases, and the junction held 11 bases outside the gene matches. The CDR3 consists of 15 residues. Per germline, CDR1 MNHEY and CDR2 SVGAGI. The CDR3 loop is CASKDSGTGIQPQHF. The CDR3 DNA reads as TGTGCCAGCAAAGACAGTGGGACAGGGATACAGCCCCAGCATTTT.

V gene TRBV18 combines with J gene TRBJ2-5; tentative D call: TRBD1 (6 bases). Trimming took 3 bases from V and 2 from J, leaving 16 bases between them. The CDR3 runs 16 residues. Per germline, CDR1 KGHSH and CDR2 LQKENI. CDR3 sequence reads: CASSPSQTGTQETQYF. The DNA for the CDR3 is TGTGCCAGCTCACCCTCTCAAACGGGGACACAAGAGACCCAGTACTTC.

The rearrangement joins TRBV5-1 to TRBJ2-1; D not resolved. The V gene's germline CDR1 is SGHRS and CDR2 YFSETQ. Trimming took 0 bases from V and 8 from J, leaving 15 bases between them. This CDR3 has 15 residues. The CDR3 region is CASSLVAGSTDEQFF. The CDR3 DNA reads TGCGCCAGCAGCTTGGTTGCCGGATCTACCGATGAGCAGTTCTTC.

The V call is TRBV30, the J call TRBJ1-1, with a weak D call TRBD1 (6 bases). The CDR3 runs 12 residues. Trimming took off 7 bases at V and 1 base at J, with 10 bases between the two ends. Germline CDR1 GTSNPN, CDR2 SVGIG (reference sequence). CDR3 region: CASKGGNTEAFF. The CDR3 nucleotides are TGTGCCTCAAAGGGGGGGAACACTGAAGCTTTCTTT.

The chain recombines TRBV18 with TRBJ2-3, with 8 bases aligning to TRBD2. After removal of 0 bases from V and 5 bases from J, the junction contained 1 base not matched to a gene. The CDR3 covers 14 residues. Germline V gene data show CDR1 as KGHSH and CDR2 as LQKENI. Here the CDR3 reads CASSPPGLVDTQYF. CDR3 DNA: TGTGCCAGCTCACCACCGGGACTAGTAGATACGCAGTATTTT. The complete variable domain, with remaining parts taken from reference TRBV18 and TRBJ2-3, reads NAGVMQNPRHLVRRRGQEARLRCSPMKGHSHVYWYRQLPEEGLKFMVYLQKENIIDESGMPKERFSAEFPKEGPSILRIQQVVRGDSAAYFCASSPPGLVDTQYFGPGTRLTVL.

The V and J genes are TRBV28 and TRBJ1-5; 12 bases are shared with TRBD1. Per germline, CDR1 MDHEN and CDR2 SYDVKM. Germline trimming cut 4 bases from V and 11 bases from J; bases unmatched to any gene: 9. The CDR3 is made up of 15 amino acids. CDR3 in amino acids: CASSSPGTGGRSQHF. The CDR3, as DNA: TGTGCCAGCAGTTCTCCCGGGACAGGGGGCCGCTCCCAGCATTTT.

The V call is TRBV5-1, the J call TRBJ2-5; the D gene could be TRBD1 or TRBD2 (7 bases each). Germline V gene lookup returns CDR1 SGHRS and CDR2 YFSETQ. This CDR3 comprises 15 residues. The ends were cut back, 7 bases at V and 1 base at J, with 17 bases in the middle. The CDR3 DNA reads TGCGCCAGCCGTCGGGGAGGGGACAGCCAAGAGACCCAGTACTTC. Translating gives CASRRGGDSQETQYF.

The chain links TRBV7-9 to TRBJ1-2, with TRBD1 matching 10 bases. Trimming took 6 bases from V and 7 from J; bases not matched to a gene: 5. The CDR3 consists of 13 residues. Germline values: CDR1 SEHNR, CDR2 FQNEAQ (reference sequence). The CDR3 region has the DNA TGTGCCAGCAGTGCCGGGACAGGGGTTGGCTACACCTTC. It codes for CASSAGTGVGYTF.

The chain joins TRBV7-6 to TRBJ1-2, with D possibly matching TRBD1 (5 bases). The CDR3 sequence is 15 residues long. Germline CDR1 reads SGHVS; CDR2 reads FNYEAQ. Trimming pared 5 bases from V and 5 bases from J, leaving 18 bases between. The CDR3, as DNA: TGTGCCAGCAGCCCCGGGGGGGTGGTCCGTTATGGCTACACCTTC. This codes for CASSPGGVVRYGYTF.

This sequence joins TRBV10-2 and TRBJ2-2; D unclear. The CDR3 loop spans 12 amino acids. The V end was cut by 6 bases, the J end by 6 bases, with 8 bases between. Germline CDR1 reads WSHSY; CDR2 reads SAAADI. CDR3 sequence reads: CASRLQSGELFF. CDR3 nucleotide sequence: TGCGCCAGCAGGTTACAATCCGGGGAGCTGTTTTTT.

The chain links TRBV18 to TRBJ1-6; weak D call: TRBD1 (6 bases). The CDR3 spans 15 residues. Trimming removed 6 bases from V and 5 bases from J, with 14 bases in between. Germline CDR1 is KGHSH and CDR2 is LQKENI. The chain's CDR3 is CASSGRQVDNSPLHF. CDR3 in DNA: TGTGCCAGCTCGGGGCGACAGGTGGATAATTCACCCCTCCACTTT.

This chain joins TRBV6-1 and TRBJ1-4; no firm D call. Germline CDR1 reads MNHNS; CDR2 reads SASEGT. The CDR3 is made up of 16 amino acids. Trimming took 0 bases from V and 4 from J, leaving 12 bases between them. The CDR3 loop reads CASSEAGRKINEKLFF. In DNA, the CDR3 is TGTGCCAGCAGTGAAGCAGGGCGGAAAATTAATGAAAAACTGTTTTTT.

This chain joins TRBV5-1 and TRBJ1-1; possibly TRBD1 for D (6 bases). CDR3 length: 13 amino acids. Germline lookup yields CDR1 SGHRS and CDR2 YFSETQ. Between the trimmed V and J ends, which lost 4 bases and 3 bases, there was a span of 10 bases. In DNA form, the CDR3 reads TGCGCCAGCAGCCTAGGACAGCACACTGAAGCTTTCTTT. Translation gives CASSLGQHTEAFF.

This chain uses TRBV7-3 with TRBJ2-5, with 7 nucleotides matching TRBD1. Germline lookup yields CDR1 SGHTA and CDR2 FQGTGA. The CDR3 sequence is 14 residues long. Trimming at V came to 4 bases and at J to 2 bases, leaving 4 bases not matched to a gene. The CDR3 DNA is TGTGCCAGCAGCTACGGGACAGTACAAGAGACCCAGTACTTC. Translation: CASSYGTVQETQYF.

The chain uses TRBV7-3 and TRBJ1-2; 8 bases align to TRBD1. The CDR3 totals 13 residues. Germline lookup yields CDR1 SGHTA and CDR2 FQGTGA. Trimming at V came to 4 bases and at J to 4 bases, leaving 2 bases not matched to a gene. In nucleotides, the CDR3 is TGTGCCAGCAGCTCTGGACAGGGCTATGGCTACACCTTC. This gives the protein CASSSGQGYGYTF. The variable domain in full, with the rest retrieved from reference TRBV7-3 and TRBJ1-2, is GAGVSQTPSNKVTEKGKYVELRCDPISGHTALYWYRQSLGQGPEFLIYFQGTGAADDSGLPNDRFFAVRPEGSVSTLKIQRTERGDSAVYLCASSSGQGYGYTFGSGTRLTVV.

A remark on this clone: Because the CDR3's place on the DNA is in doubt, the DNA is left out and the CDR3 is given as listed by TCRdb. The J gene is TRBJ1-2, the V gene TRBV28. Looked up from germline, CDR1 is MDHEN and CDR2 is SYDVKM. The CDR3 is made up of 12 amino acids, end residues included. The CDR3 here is CASSLSVGRGTF.

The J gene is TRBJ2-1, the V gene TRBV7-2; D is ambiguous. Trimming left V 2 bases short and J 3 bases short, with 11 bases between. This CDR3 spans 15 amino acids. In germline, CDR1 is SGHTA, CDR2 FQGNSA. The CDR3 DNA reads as TGTGCCAGCAGCTTAAGTTCGGGCAGCTACAATGAGCAGTTCTTC. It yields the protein CASSLSSGSYNEQFF. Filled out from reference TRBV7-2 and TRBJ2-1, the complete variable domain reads GAGVSQSPSNKVTEKGKDVELRCDPISGHTALYWYRQSLGQGLEFLIYFQGNSAPDKSGLPSDRFSAERTGGSVSTLTIQRTQQEDSAVYLCASSLSSGSYNEQFFGPGTRLTVL.

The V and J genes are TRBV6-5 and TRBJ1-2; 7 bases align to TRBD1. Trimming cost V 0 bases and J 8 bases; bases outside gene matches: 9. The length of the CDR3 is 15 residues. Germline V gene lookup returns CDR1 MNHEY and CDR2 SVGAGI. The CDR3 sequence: CASSYSGGQGGGYTF. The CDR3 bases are TGTGCCAGCAGTTACTCAGGAGGGCAGGGGGGGGGCTACACCTTC.

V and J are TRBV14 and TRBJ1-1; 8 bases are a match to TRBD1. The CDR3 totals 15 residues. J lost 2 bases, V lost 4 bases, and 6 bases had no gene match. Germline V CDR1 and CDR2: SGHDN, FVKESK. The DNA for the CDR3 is TGTGCCAGCAGCCCACGACAGGGGTTTAACACTGAAGCTTTCTTT. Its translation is CASSPRQGFNTEAFF.

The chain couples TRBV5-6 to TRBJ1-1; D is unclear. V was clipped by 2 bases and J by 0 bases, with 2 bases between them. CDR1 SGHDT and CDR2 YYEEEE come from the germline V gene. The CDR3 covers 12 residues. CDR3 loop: CASSFLNTEAFF. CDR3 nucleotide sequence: TGTGCCAGCAGCTTCTTGAACACTGAAGCTTTCTTT.

CDR3 residues: CASSLKSLIVAEAFF. The CDR3 bases are TGTGCCAGCAGCTTAAAGAGCCTCATTGTCGCTGAAGCTTTCTTT. The chain uses TRBV7-2 and TRBJ1-1; D remains unclear. Germline lookup yields CDR1 SGHTA and CDR2 FQGNSA. Trimming cost V 2 bases and J 6 bases, with 16 bases left between them. The CDR3 length is 15 residues.

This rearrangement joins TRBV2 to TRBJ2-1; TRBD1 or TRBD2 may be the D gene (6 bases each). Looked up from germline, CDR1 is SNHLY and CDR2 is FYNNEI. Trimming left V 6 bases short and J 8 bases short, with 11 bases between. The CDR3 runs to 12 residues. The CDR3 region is CASSKGGYEQFF. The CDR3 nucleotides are TGTGCCAGCAGCAAAGGGGGGTATGAGCAGTTCTTC.